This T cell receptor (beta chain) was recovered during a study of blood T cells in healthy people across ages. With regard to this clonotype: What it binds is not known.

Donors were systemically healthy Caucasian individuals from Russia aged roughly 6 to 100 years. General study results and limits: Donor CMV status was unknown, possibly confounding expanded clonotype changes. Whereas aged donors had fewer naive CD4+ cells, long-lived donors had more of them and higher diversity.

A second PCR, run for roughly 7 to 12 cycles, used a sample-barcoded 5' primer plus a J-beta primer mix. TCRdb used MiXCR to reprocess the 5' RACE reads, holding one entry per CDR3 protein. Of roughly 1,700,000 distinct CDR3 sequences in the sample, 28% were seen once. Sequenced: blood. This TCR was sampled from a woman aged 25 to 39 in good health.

The CDR3 DNA follows: TGTGCCAGCGAGCGTCCACAGGGAGTTGCGGATACGCAGTATTTT. This translates into CASERPQGVADTQYF. The gene calls are TRBV11-2 and TRBJ2-3, with D possibly matching TRBD1 (6 bases). V was clipped by 8 bases and J by 6 bases, with 21 bases between them. The germline V gene encodes CDR1 SGHAT and CDR2 FQNNGV. The CDR3 loop spans 15 amino acids.